This T cell receptor (beta chain) originates from a study of cytomegalovirus exposure and HLA in healthy donors. Study conclusions and caveats: V- and J-gene trimming of TCR beta was linked (in a later analysis) to a missense DCLRE1C variant.

The CDR3 spans 15 residues. Germline values: CDR1 SGHRS, CDR2 YFSETQ. With 0 bases removed from V and 2 bases from J, the gap between germline ends came to 10 bases. The primer mix had 60 Vbeta and 13 Jbeta primers. The assay was immunoSEQ multiplex PCR, and TCRdb's table has in-frame clones only and misses some. Of tens of thousands of clones in the sample, less than 80% were seen once. To note about this clone: What it recognizes is unknown.

This chain links TRBV5-1 with TRBJ2-3; the D gene is possibly TRBD2 (5 bases). The TCR was taken from a woman aged 40-49 years in good health and CMV-seronegative. The sample consisted of PBMCs. CDR3 coding DNA: TGCGCCAGCAGCTTGGACGGGAAGATCACAGATACGCAGTATTTT. It encodes CASSLDGKITDTQYF.